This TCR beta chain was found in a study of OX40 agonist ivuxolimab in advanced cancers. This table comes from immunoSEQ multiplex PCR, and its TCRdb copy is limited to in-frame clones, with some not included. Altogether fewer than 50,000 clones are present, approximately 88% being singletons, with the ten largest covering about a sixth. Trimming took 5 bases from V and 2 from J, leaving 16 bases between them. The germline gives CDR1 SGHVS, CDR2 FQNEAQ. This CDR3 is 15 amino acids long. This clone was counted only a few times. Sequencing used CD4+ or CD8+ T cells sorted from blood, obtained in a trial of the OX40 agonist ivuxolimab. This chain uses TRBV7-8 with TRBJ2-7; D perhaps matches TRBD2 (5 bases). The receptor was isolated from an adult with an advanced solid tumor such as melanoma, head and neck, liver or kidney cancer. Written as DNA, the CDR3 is TGTGCCAGCAGCCCCCGGACTGATACTACCTACGAGCAGTACTTC. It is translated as CASSPRTDTTYEQYF.